This T cell receptor (beta chain) was profiled in a study of blood T cell repertoires in COVID-19. Across the study: From the United States, Italy and Spain came samples of acute and convalescent COVID-19. Sample material is recorded as cDNA or gDNA derived from T cells, B-cell-depleted T cells, or PBMCs.

Germline values: CDR1 MNHEY, CDR2 SVGEGT. The CDR3 extends over 13 amino acids. J gave up 7 bases and V 0 bases, and 2 bases lay outside the gene matches. Study processing details: Counts of nucleated cells, estimated from reference gene primer amplification, were obtained. Assay used: immunoSEQ multiplex PCR; TCRdb lists only in-frame clones, some missing. The DNA gave D and trimming, while V, J and clone size come from that table. Counted here are approximately 150,000 clones, around 90% occurring once; the ten biggest clones make up 5%. The TCR sequence derives from a human donor in a cohort sampled during active COVID-19. Sample: peripheral blood. V usage is TRBV6-2 or TRBV6-3 and J usage is TRBJ2-7, with TRBD1 matching over 8 bases. The CDR3 nucleotides read TGTGCCAGCAGTTACTCTTGGGACAGGGAGCAGTACTTC. Its translation is CASSYSWDREQYF.